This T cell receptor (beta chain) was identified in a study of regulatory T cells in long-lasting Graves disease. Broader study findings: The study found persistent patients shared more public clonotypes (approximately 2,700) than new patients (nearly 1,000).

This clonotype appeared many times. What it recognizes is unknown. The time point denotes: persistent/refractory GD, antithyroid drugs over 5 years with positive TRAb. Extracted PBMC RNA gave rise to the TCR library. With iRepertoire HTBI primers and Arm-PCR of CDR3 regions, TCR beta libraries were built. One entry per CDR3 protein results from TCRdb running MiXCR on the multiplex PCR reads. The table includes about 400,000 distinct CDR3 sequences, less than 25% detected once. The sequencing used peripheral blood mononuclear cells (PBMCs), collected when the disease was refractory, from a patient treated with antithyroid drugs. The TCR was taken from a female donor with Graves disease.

Here the CDR3 DNA reads TGTGCCAGCAGCCAGGGAGTTCCGGGTACCCCAGAGACCCAGTACTTC. It yields the protein CASSQGVPGTPETQYF. This chain uses TRBV7-2 with TRBJ2-5; TRBD1 or TRBD2 may be the D gene (5 bases each). The V end was cut by 5 bases, the J end by 4 bases, with 20 bases between. This CDR3 has 16 residues. Looked up from germline, CDR1 is SGHTA and CDR2 is FQGNSA.